This TCR beta chain was profiled in a study of blood T cell repertoires in COVID-19. On the study more broadly: Donors in the United States, Italy and Spain gave samples during acute or convalescent COVID-19. T cells, B-cell-depleted T cells, or PBMCs supplied cDNA or gDNA.

The V and J ends lost 0 bases and 5 bases, in that order; junction bases with no gene match: 1. The CDR3 is 15 amino acids. CDR1 MNHEY and CDR2 SVGAGI come from the germline V gene. Original data processing: Reference gene primer amplification gave estimated nucleated cell counts. Profiling relied on immunoSEQ multiplex PCR, and the TCRdb table lists in-frame clones only, not all of them. The V and J calls and the clone size are those of that table, but D and trimming were determined from the DNA. The table shows hundreds of thousands of clones, with approximately 82% occurring only once. The receptor was isolated from a woman aged 65 to 85 with active or convalescent COVID-19. The genes are TRBV6-5 and TRBJ1-4; TRBD1 matches at 9 bases. Sequences were obtained from peripheral blood. DNA for the CDR3: TGTGCCAGCAGTTACTCGGGGACAGGGAATGAAAAACTGTTTTTT. The encoded protein is CASSYSGTGNEKLFF.